One TCR beta chain is described in this entry. The PCR ran on 60 Vbeta and 13 Jbeta primers. Profiling relied on immunoSEQ multiplex PCR, and the TCRdb table lists in-frame clones only, not all of them. The table lists more than 100,000 clones, 76% of them singletons. The source of the sample is a study of cytomegalovirus exposure and HLA in healthy donors. Germline-derived CDR1 and CDR2 are SGDLS and YYNGEE. Losses at the gene ends were 4 bases for V and 2 bases for J; bases not matched to a gene: 12. The CDR3 length is 18 residues. The sequencing input was PBMCs. The sequence derives from a female donor in good health and CMV-seropositive. The chain couples TRBV9 to TRBJ2-7; 13 positions match TRBD2. The CDR3 DNA reads as TGTGCCAGCAGCCCTACTAGCGGGGGGGGCATTGGCCCCTACGAGCAGTACTTC. Amino acid sequence: CASSPTSGGGIGPYEQYF.